A selection of T cell receptor beta chains follows, all from one sample in a study of blood T cell repertoires in COVID-19. The table came from immunoSEQ multiplex PCR; TCRdb's copy has only in-frame clones and leaves some out. The sample consists of 300,000 or so clones, around 81% of them appearing once. The specimen sequenced was peripheral blood. The receptors shown here come from a woman aged 45 to 65 with active or convalescent COVID-19. Each CDR3 is given with its conserved first and last residue. D genes are given only for firm matches. Some rows mark clone size as missing; the rest say once, few, many or name a class of expanded clone.

D gene,V gene,J gene,clone size,CDR3 DNA,CDR3 protein
NA,TRBV18,TRBJ1-3,NA,TGTGCCAGCTCACCACAGGGGAAGAACTCTGGAAACACCATATATTTT,CASSPQGKNSGNTIYF
TRBD1,TRBV20-1,TRBJ2-1,once,TGCAGTGCTAGTTACCGGGACAGGGGGTTTCACGAGCAGTTCTTC,CSASYRDRGFHEQFF
NA,TRBV5-1,TRBJ2-3,NA,TGCGCCAGCAGCTTGGAGCTAGCCCCAGATACGCAGTATTTT,CASSLELAPDTQYF
NA,TRBV19,TRBJ2-5,NA,TGTGCCAGTGGTTCGGGGGAGACCCAGTACTTC,CASGSGETQYF
NA,TRBV6-2/TRBV6-3,TRBJ1-1,NA,TGTGCCAGCAGTTTCGCGGGTATGAACACTGAAGCTTTCTTT,CASSFAGMNTEAFF
TRBD1,TRBV6-1,TRBJ1-2,NA,TGTGCCAGCAGTGAAACAGGGGGCAATGGCTATACCTTC,CASSETGGNGYTF
NA,TRBV2,TRBJ2-1,NA,TGTGCCAGCACGGCAGGCCAATACAATGAGCAGTTCTTC,CASTAGQYNEQFF
TRBD1,TRBV9,TRBJ2-7,NA,TGTGCCAGCAGCGTAAGTGTAGGGACAGGGAAAGACGAGCAGTACTTC,CASSVSVGTGKDEQYF
TRBD2,TRBV11-2,TRBJ2-2,NA,TGTGCCAGCAGCTGGGACTACGGGGAGCTGTTTTTT,CASSWDYGELFF
NA,TRBV10-3,TRBJ2-2,NA,TGTGCCACACAGCACACCGGGGAGCTGTTTTTT,CATQHTGELFF
NA,TRBV7-8,TRBJ2-3,NA,TGTGCCAGCAGCGCTTACAGGGTTTCCCCCCGCACAGATACGCAGTATTTT,CASSAYRVSPRTDTQYF
NA,TRBV6-1,TRBJ2-5,NA,TGTGCCAGCAGTGAAGAATTCAGAGGTATGGAGACCCAGTACTTC,CASSEEFRGMETQYF